This T cell receptor (beta chain) was retrieved from a study of breast tumors, draining lymph nodes, adjacent tissues. Broader study findings: Tumor TCR diversity was below lymph nodes but above nontumor tissue. Most tumor T cells seemingly derive from lymph node, then expand in tumor.

TCRdb used MiXCR to reprocess the multiplex PCR reads, holding one entry per CDR3 protein. The repertoire holds about 31,000 distinct CDR3 sequences, with 63% as singletons. In the case of this clonotype: Its antigen remains unknown.

The specimen was breast tumor tissue. This clonotype originated in a female donor with breast cancer. Some clones in this sample may be carry-over from other donors' samples.

The DNA of the CDR3 is TGCAGTGCTAGGACAGGGGCATTGAATAAGGTCTTCTTT. This codes for CSARTGALNKVFF. The V gene is TRBV20-1, the J gene TRBJ1-1; 8 bases line up with TRBD1. V dropped 3 bases and J dropped 14; count of bases not matched to a gene: 14. This CDR3 region has 13 residues. Germline CDR1 is DFQATT and CDR2 is SNEGSKA (reference sequence).